A selection of T cell receptor beta chains follows, all from one sample in a study of radiation and T cells in renal cell carcinoma. The data were produced by immunoSEQ multiplex PCR, yet TCRdb's version contains in-frame clones alone and is incomplete. The data contain some 20,000 clones, approximately 54% of them seen just once; the ten biggest clones take up 20% to 25%. The specimen was tumor tissue, collected from a patient whose treatment was nephrectomy without radiotherapy. These TCRs come from a human donor with renal cell carcinoma. The CDR3 runs from the conserved cysteine through the conserved F or W. The D gene is left open where the match is weak. A row's size may be missing; if present it is once, few, many or a size class.

v_gene	abundance	d_gene	j_gene	CDR3nt	CDR3aa
TRBV7-3	medium-sized	NA	TRBJ2-3	TGTGCCAGCAGCCCCATAGGGCGGCAGAGCACAGATACGCAGTATTTT	CASSPIGRQSTDTQYF
TRBV15	NA	NA	TRBJ1-5	TGTGCCACCAGCAGGTCCGACAGTAGCAATCAGCCCCAGCATTTT	CATSRSDSSNQPQHF
TRBV7-2	few	TRBD1	TRBJ1-2	TGTGCCAGCAGCCGGACAGGAGTCGGCTACACCTTC	CASSRTGVGYTF
TRBV11-2	NA	TRBD2	TRBJ2-3	TGTGCCAGCAGCTTAATCCAGCGGGGGGCGACAGATACGCAGTATTTT	CASSLIQRGATDTQYF
TRBV7-9	NA	NA	TRBJ2-7	TGTGCCAGCAGCTTGAACCAACCCTACGAGCAGTACTTC	CASSLNQPYEQYF
TRBV6-1	NA	TRBD1	TRBJ1-6	TGTGCCAGCAGTGAGCAGACAGGGGACACTTCACCCCTCCACTTT	CASSEQTGDTSPLHF
TRBV13	few	NA	TRBJ2-3	TGTGCCAGCAGCTACCAGGACGGCCCGCGGTATTTT	CASSYQDGPRYF
TRBV6-5	NA	NA	TRBJ2-2	TGTGCCAGCAGTTCTCCCGGTAGTAATTCCGGGGAGCTGTTTTTT	CASSSPGSNSGELFF
TRBV10-1	few	TRBD1	TRBJ1-6	TGCGCCACCCCTTCCGGGACAGGGGAATCACCCCTCCACTTT	CATPSGTGESPLHF
TRBV18	NA	NA	TRBJ2-7	TGTGCCAGCTCACCCGGGACTGCTACCTACGAGCAGTACTTC	CASSPGTATYEQYF
TRBV7-6	few	NA	TRBJ2-1	TGTGCCAGCAGCTTAGCCGACGGGATTAAGCAGTTCTTC	CASSLADGIKQFF
TRBV4-1	NA	NA	TRBJ1-5	TGCGCCAGCAGCCAAGATCCGGGGAATAGCAATCAGCCCCAGCATTTT	CASSQDPGNSNQPQHF
TRBV29-1	NA	TRBD1	TRBJ1-1	TGCAGCACTCGACAGGGGAACACTGAAGCTTTCTTT	CSTRQGNTEAFF
TRBV7-9	NA	NA	TRBJ1-1	TGTGCCAGCAGCTTAGCCGGCAGGGGGAACACTGAAGCTTTCTTT	CASSLAGRGNTEAFF
TRBV7-7	NA	NA	TRBJ2-5	TGTGCCAGCAGCCCGAGGGTGACACCAAGTCCTGGGGAGACCCAGTACTTC	CASSPRVTPSPGETQYF
TRBV5-8	NA	NA	TRBJ2-3	TGTGCCAGCAGCTTGGGGACACGATGGGCGCAGTATTTT	CASSLGTRWAQYF
TRBV9	NA	TRBD2	TRBJ2-1	TGTGCCAGCAGCGTAGTGGACAGAGGGACTAGTATTCATGAGCAGTTCTTC	CASSVVDRGTSIHEQFF
TRBV7-2	few	TRBD1	TRBJ1-2	TGTGCCAGCAGCCCACAGGGGGCATATGGCTACACCTTC	CASSPQGAYGYTF
TRBV18	NA	TRBD1	TRBJ1-5	TGTGCCAGCTCACCAGGTACAGGGGCCCACCATAGCAATCAGCCCCAGCATTTT	CASSPGTGAHHSNQPQHF
TRBV5-1	NA	NA	TRBJ2-7	TGCGCCAGCAGCCGGATAGGACAGATCTACTACGAGCAGTACTTC	CASSRIGQIYYEQYF
TRBV29-1	NA	TRBD2	TRBJ2-1	TGCAGCGTTACTAGCGGGGGGTTCTCCTACAATGAGCAGTTCTTC	CSVTSGGFSYNEQFF
TRBV5-1	once	NA	TRBJ2-7	TGCGCCAGCAGCCCGCAGTTAGGACAGAACTACGAGCAGTACTTC	CASSPQLGQNYEQYF
TRBV5-4	NA	NA	TRBJ2-7	TGTGCCAGCAGTTATCGCGGGACGGGTACCTACGAGCAGTACTTC	CASSYRGTGTYEQYF
TRBV7-2	NA	NA	TRBJ2-7	TGTGCCAGCAGCTACCGAATCTGGGGGTCTTACGAGCAGTACTTC	CASSYRIWGSYEQYF
TRBV7-2	NA	NA	TRBJ1-5	TGTGCCAGCAGCTTAGCCACGGGGGGGGTGAATCAGCCCCAGCATTTT	CASSLATGGVNQPQHF
TRBV19	few	NA	TRBJ1-5	TGTGCCACTGCGACTGGGCGGGGAAAACCCCAGCATTTT	CATATGRGKPQHF
TRBV15	few	TRBD1	TRBJ1-1	TGTGCCACCAGCAGAGACCGGGACAGCAACACTGAAGCTTTCTTT	CATSRDRDSNTEAFF
TRBV19	NA	NA	TRBJ1-2	TGTGCCAGTAGTATGGGGCTCTCAGGGGAGTATGGCTACACCTTC	CASSMGLSGEYGYTF
TRBV2	NA	NA	TRBJ1-5	TGTGCCAGCAGTGAAACAAATAGCAATCAGCCCCAGCATTTT	CASSETNSNQPQHF
TRBV7-7	NA	TRBD1	TRBJ2-1	TGTGCCAGCAGCCCAGGGACAGATTACAATGAGCAGTTCTTC	CASSPGTDYNEQFF
TRBV4-3	NA	NA	TRBJ1-1	TGCGCCAGCAGCCAAGTCCCCCTTATCTCGGGCCCCGGGGCTTTCTTT	CASSQVPLISGPGAFF